A single sample gave rise to the 6 T cell receptor beta chains below, sequenced in a study of cytomegalovirus exposure and HLA in healthy donors (dated by TCRdb to between 2016 and 2019). The library was produced with the immunoSEQ multiplex PCR assay. For the multiplex PCR, a mixture combining 60 forward primers for TCR Vbeta segments and 13 reverse primers for TCR Jbeta segments was used. TCRdb provides this immuneACCESS table in a form limited to in-frame rearrangements. Some clones are lacking; in checked studies, under half of them reflect an unresolved V gene, and why the rest are absent is not known. Here the sample has over 95,000 clones; 76% occur a single time. The ten largest clones represent roughly 2% of the sample. Input material: PBMCs. The source is a man aged 40-49 years in good health and CMV-seronegative.

The chain recombines TRBV5-1 with TRBJ1-2; 8 bases agree with TRBD1. CDR3 length: 13 amino acids. The germline CDR1 and CDR2 sequences are SGHRS and YFSETQ. The V gene end was trimmed by 3 bases and the J gene end by 8 bases; junction bases not matched to a gene: 6. CDR3 bases: TGCGCCAGCAGCTCCACGACAGGGGCCGGCTACACCTTC. This translates into CASSSTTGAGYTF.

The chain couples TRBV6-1 to TRBJ2-7; D call uncertain. Trimming cost V 7 bases and J 3 bases, with 7 bases left between them. The CDR3 consists of 11 residues. Germline V gene lookup returns CDR1 MNHNS and CDR2 SASEGT. In DNA, the CDR3 is TGTGCCAGCAACGAGATCTACGAGCAGTACTTC. Residues: CASNEIYEQYF.

The chain joins TRBV5-6 to TRBJ2-1; TRBD2 matches at 8 bases. The V segment lost 1 base and the J segment 0 bases; nucleotides outside the gene matches: 3. Per the germline V gene, CDR1 is SGHDT and CDR2 is YYEEEE. The CDR3 contains 16 residues. CDR3 amino acids: CASSLQRGRSYNEQFF. For the CDR3, the DNA is TGTGCCAGCAGCTTGCAGCGGGGGCGCTCCTACAATGAGCAGTTCTTC.

The V call is TRBV6-5, the J call TRBJ1-5; no clear D gene. Germline-derived CDR1 and CDR2 are MNHEY and SVGAGI. Between the trimmed V and J ends, which lost 0 bases and 7 bases, there was a span of 10 bases. CDR3 length: 14 amino acids. The CDR3: CASSYSFAVQPQHF. Written as DNA, the CDR3 is TGTGCCAGCAGTTACTCATTTGCAGTCCAGCCCCAGCATTTT.

This chain uses TRBV5-1 with TRBJ1-2; no clear D gene. The V gene's germline CDR1 is SGHRS and CDR2 YFSETQ. Between the trimmed V and J ends, which lost 0 bases and 3 bases, there was a span of 12 bases. This CDR3 spans 15 amino acids. The CDR3 spells CASSLDPGSDYGYTF. The DNA for the CDR3 is TGCGCCAGCAGCTTGGACCCGGGATCCGACTATGGCTACACCTTC. The complete variable domain, with remaining parts taken from reference TRBV5-1 and TRBJ1-2, reads KAGVTQTPRYLIKTRGQQVTLSCSPISGHRSVSWYQQTPGQGLQFLFEYFSETQRNKGNFPGRFSGRQFSNSRSEMNVSTLELGDSALYLCASSLDPGSDYGYTFGSGTRLTVV.

The V call is TRBV27, the J call TRBJ2-5; 7 nucleotides match TRBD1. Germline trimming cut 8 bases from V and 0 bases from J; bases unmatched to any gene: 6. There are 14 residues in the CDR3. CDR1 and CDR2 from the germline V gene are MNHEY and SMNVEV (reference sequence). CDR3 DNA: TGTGCCAGCGGCCACAGGGGCTACCAAGAGACCCAGTACTTC. The encoded protein is CASGHRGYQETQYF.